This entry concerns a single T cell receptor (beta chain). Its antigen is unknown. Per-base quality was not reported, and no clone a single base away is much larger than it. This entry is derived from a study of T cell repertoires in cytomegalovirus infection (dated by TCRdb to the late 2010s). Concerning the study at large: Donor HLA type was relevant to the analysis, as public TCR beta signatures indicated carriage of CMV infection together with the matching HLA type. General study outcomes and caveats: In both this cohort and an independent roughly 400-donor cohort, the cumulative frequency of public TCR beta family members distinguished carriers of CMV infection plus the relevant HLA type. The ex vivo response was dominated by HLA-C-restricted CMV-specific TCR beta clonotypes, which also provided the single most frequent clonotype in two of eight donors.

Data came from an Illumina HiSeq 1500. TCRdb trimmed public reads at Q25 via fastp, called clones via MiXCR and kept in-frame beta chains. Rows matching on CDR3 protein sequence are summarized as one entry with the most common DNA and genes. Counted in this sample were just over 300,000 distinct CDR3 sequences; 17% of them appeared once. The ten top clones hold more than 10% of the sample. Trimming costs V 0 bases and J 1 base, and their ends lie 7 bases apart. The CDR3 holds 15 amino acids from the cysteine to the phenylalanine. The DNA shown is the 45-base CDR3, in frame from base 1. Via the germline V gene (reference sequence), CDR1 is SEHNR and CDR2 FQNEAQ.

The sequence joins TRBV7-9 to TRBJ2-1; no D segment can be confidently identified. Sequencing was done on a sample of PBMCs. This receptor was taken from a human donor in good health (CMV status not recorded). Some clones in this sample may be carry-over from other donors' samples. The nucleotide sequence reads as follows: TGTGCCAGCAGCTTAGCTAGGGCTTCCTACAATGAGCAGTTCTTC. This yields the protein CASSLARASYNEQFF.